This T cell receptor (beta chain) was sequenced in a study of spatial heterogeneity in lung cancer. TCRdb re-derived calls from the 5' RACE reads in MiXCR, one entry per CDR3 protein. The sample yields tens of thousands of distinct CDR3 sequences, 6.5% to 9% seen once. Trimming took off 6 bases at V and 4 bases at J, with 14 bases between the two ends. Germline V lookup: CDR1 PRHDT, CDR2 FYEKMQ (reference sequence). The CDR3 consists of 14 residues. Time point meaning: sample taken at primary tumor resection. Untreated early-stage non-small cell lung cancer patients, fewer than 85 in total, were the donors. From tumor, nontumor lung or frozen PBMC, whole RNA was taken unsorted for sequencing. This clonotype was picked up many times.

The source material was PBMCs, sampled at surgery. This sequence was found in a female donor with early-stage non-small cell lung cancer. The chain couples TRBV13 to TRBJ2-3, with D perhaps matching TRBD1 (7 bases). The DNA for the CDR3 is TGTGCCAGCAGTCGGCAGGGGGGCGCAGATACGCAGTATTTT. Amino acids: CASSRQGGADTQYF.